The 20 T cell receptor beta chains listed next were all sequenced from one sample in a study of patients and donors after allogeneic stem cell transplantation. MiXCR, applied by TCRdb to the RT-PCR reads, yields one record per CDR3 protein. The sample has 150,000 to 200,000 distinct CDR3 sequences; about 29% are singletons. What was sequenced was blood, either unsorted or a sorted T cell fraction (not recorded which). The receptors here all came from a human donor who was either an allogeneic HSCT recipient or a stem cell or donor lymphocyte infusion donor (not recorded which). It is not recorded whose cells these are; they may come from a transplant donor.

This chain links TRBV10-3 with TRBJ2-2; a possible D gene is TRBD1 (5 bases). The germline V and J ends were trimmed by 7 bases and 4 bases, with 10 bases remaining between them. This CDR3 region has 13 residues. Germline V gene sequence: CDR1 ENHRY, CDR2 SYGVKD. The DNA of the CDR3 is TGTGCCATCAAGACAGCCGTCACCGGGGAGCTGTTTTTT. This translates into CAIKTAVTGELFF.

This rearrangement joins TRBV9 to TRBJ2-2, with TRBD2 as a possible D gene (5 bases). Between the trimmed V and J ends, which lost 1 base and 9 bases, there was a span of 16 bases. The CDR3 has 15 residues. Germline CDR1 SGDLS, CDR2 YYNGEE. DNA of the CDR3: TGTGCCAGCAGCGTAAGCTCTGCCATCGGGAGGGAGCTGTTTTTT. It specifies CASSVSSAIGRELFF.

The rearrangement links TRBV4-2 to TRBJ2-2; TRBD1 might be the D (5 bases). Per the germline V gene, CDR1 is LGHNA and CDR2 is YNFKEQ. The CDR3 runs 15 residues. Trimming pared 1 base from V and 10 bases from J, leaving 16 bases between. The DNA of the CDR3 is TGTGCCAGCAGCCAAGCAGGGCAGTCGCCCTTGGAGCTGTTTTTT. Residues: CASSQAGQSPLELFF.

The rearrangement joins TRBV20-1 to TRBJ2-2, with D possibly being TRBD2 (6 bases). This CDR3 region has 16 residues. Germline assignment: CDR1 DFQATT and CDR2 SNEGSKA (reference sequence). The V and J ends lost 4 bases and 7 bases respectively, with 22 bases between them. CDR3 coding DNA: TGCAGTGCTACAACGAGAGTGGGGTCGGGACTCGGGGAGCTGTTTTTT. Translation gives CSATTRVGSGLGELFF.

This clonotype was seen a few times. The rearrangement uses TRBV24-1 and TRBJ2-3; D gene unclear. The germline V gene encodes CDR1 KGHDR and CDR2 SFDVKD. This CDR3 is 16 amino acids long. V was cut by 1 base and J by 2 bases, with 12 bases left in between. DNA of the CDR3: TGTGCCACCAGTGATTTAGAAGGGTCTCTCACAGATACGCAGTATTTT. Translated: CATSDLEGSLTDTQYF.

Only a few counts were recorded for this clonotype. V is TRBV5-5 and J is TRBJ1-2; D is unclear. The V end lost 4 bases, the J end lost 4 bases, and 11 bases lay between the germline ends. Per the germline V gene, CDR1 is SGHKS and CDR2 is YYEKEE (reference sequence). The CDR3 runs 13 residues. The CDR3 sequence is CASSIDTRYGYTF. The CDR3 DNA reads TGTGCCAGCAGCATCGACACCCGCTATGGCTACACCTTC.

The V call is TRBV6-5, the J call TRBJ1-6; D not resolved. Trimming shortened V by 9 bases and J by 8 bases, and 14 bases separated the two germline ends. The CDR3 extends over 13 amino acids. Germline lookup yields CDR1 MNHEY and CDR2 SVGAGI. CDR3 sequence (DNA): TGTGCCAGTTCTGCCAGGCCCCATTCACCCCTCCACTTT. Its translation is CASSARPHSPLHF.

This clonotype occurred a few times. The rearrangement links TRBV28 to TRBJ1-4, with D possibly TRBD1 on 6 matching bases. The CDR3 sequence is 13 residues long. The germline V gene has CDR1 MDHEN and CDR2 SYDVKM. V lost 5 bases to trimming and J lost 10 bases, with 14 bases between them. CDR3 in amino acids: CASSNEFRGKLFF. CDR3 DNA: TGTGCCAGCAGTAATGAATTCAGGGGAAAACTGTTTTTT.

A single count supports this clonotype. The rearrangement joins TRBV20-1 to TRBJ2-2, with 10 bases matching TRBD2. V trimming: 1 base; J trimming: 6 bases; junction bases outside the gene matches: 11. The germline gives CDR1 DFQATT, CDR2 SNEGSKA (reference sequence). This CDR3 region has 17 residues. Here the CDR3 reads CSARALAGESGSGELFF. The CDR3 coding sequence is TGCAGTGCTAGAGCGCTAGCGGGAGAGTCGGGATCCGGGGAGCTGTTTTTT.

This clonotype appeared a few times. V usage is TRBV6-4 and J usage is TRBJ1-1, with no clear D. Germline V gene data show CDR1 as MRHNA and CDR2 as SNTAGT. Trimming stripped 6 bases from V and 1 base from J, with 12 bases between. CDR3 size: 14 residues. The CDR3 DNA is TGTGCCAGCAGGCCCCGCAGCTGGAACACTGAAGCTTTCTTT. Amino acids: CASRPRSWNTEAFF.

The CDR3 DNA reads as TGTGCCAGCAGCTTAGGCTGGGACAGGGCCCACGAGCAGTACTTC. Protein: CASSLGWDRAHEQYF. The V call is TRBV9, the J call TRBJ2-7, with 9 bases lining up with TRBD1. The CDR3 runs to 15 residues. Trimming removed 4 bases from V and 5 bases from J; junction bases left unmatched: 10. Per germline, CDR1 SGDLS and CDR2 YYNGEE.

This clonotype has a handful of counts. The rearrangement joins TRBV2 to TRBJ2-1, with 12 nucleotides matching TRBD2. This CDR3 spans 12 amino acids. Germline V gene lookup returns CDR1 SNHLY and CDR2 FYNNEI. Germline trimming cut 8 bases from V and 12 bases from J; bases unmatched to any gene: 5. The CDR3 coding sequence is TGTGCCAGCTCGACTAGCGGGAGAGGGCAGTTCTTC. Its protein is CASSTSGRGQFF. The full variable domain, its missing parts supplied by reference TRBV2 and TRBJ2-1, is EPEVTQTPSHQVTQMGQEVILRCVPISNHLYFYWYRQILGQKVEFLVSFYNNEISEKSEIFDDQFSVERPDGSNFTLKIRSTKLEDSAMYFCASSTSGRGQFFGPGTRLTVL.

The V gene is TRBV27, the J gene TRBJ2-7; 7 bases map to TRBD2. CDR1 is MNHEY and CDR2 is SMNVEV in the germline V gene (reference sequence). The CDR3 has 16 amino acids. V lost 0 bases to trimming and J lost 0 bases; unmatched junction nucleotides: 5. The CDR3 loop reads CASSLSGLAASYEQYF. The CDR3 region has the DNA TGTGCCAGCAGTTTATCGGGGCTAGCGGCCTCCTACGAGCAGTACTTC.

The chain has TRBV24-1 and TRBJ1-2, with 7 bases matching TRBD1. The J segment lost 4 bases and the V segment lost 2 bases, leaving 9 bases of the junction unmatched. The CDR3 has 16 residues. Germline lookup yields CDR1 KGHDR and CDR2 SFDVKD. The CDR3 sequence: CATSDSRQGEIYGYTF. The DNA of the CDR3 is TGTGCCACCAGTGATTCGAGACAGGGTGAGATCTATGGCTACACCTTC.

This clonotype was seen a handful of times. V and J are TRBV5-1 and TRBJ1-1; D is possibly TRBD1 (6 bases). V lost 0 bases to trimming and J lost 5 bases, with 17 bases between them. Per germline, CDR1 SGHRS and CDR2 YFSETQ. The CDR3 covers 16 residues. The CDR3 nucleotides read TGCGCCAGCAGCTTGGATACGCGGAGGGGGGGAACTGAAGCTTTCTTT. Amino acids: CASSLDTRRGGTEAFF. The full variable domain, its missing parts supplied by reference TRBV5-1 and TRBJ1-1, is KAGVTQTPRYLIKTRGQQVTLSCSPISGHRSVSWYQQTPGQGLQFLFEYFSETQRNKGNFPGRFSGRQFSNSRSEMNVSTLELGDSALYLCASSLDTRRGGTEAFFGQGTRLTVV.

This clonotype has a handful of counts. The genes are TRBV12-3 or TRBV12-4 and TRBJ2-7; TRBD2 matches 10 bases. J gave up 1 base and V 6 bases, and 3 bases lay outside the gene matches. The CDR3 is 14 amino acids. The CDR3 is CASRLTSGSYEQYF. CDR3 bases: TGTGCCAGCAGGTTGACTAGCGGGTCCTACGAGCAGTACTTC.

The chain is built from TRBV7-9 and TRBJ1-1, with D maybe TRBD1 (6 bases). V was shortened by 0 bases and J by 3 bases, with 17 bases between the two germline ends. In germline, CDR1 is SEHNR, CDR2 FQNEAQ (reference sequence). This CDR3 has 17 residues. CDR3 sequence (DNA): TGTGCCAGCAGCTTAGCGCTGGGGTGGGGGCGCGACACTGAAGCTTTCTTT. Its protein is CASSLALGWGRDTEAFF.

The gene calls are TRBV27 and TRBJ2-3; D assignment may be TRBD1 or TRBD2 (5 bases each). Trimming pared 3 bases from V and 4 bases from J, leaving 14 bases between. There are 15 residues in the CDR3. Germline V gene lookup returns CDR1 MNHEY and CDR2 SMNVEV (reference sequence). The CDR3 coding sequence is TGTGCCAGCAGTTTTGGGGGAGCCCCCGCAGATACGCAGTATTTT. Translating gives CASSFGGAPADTQYF.

V and J are TRBV20-1 and TRBJ2-7; TRBD1 agrees at 9 bases. The CDR3 is 14 residues long. Trimming at V came to 6 bases and at J to 3 bases, leaving 9 bases not matched to a gene. Looked up from germline, CDR1 is DFQATT and CDR2 is SNEGSKA (reference sequence). The CDR3 sequence: CSARTGTGYYEQYF. CDR3 in DNA: TGCAGTGCCCGGACCGGGACAGGGTACTACGAGCAGTACTTC.

A note on this clonotype: At one boundary the junction diverges from the germline segment, which might be a read error. V usage is TRBV7-7 and J usage is TRBJ2-1; 12 nucleotides agree with TRBD2. The CDR3 covers 15 residues. The V gene's germline CDR1 is SSHAT and CDR2 FNYEAQ (reference sequence). As DNA, the CDR3 is TGTGCTAGCAGCCCTAGCGGGAGGGCCCAACAAGAGCAGTTCTTC. Its translation is CASSPSGRAQQEQFF.